The 9 T cell receptor beta chains reported below all come from one sample, sequenced in a study of blood T cell repertoires in COVID-19. Profiled with immunoSEQ multiplex PCR; TCRdb holds only in-frame clones, not every one. In the table there are around 15,000 clones, 80% to 90% of which are singletons. The sequenced material came from peripheral blood. These receptors came from a human donor in a cohort sampled during active COVID-19.

This clone has only a few counts. The chain combines TRBV7-9 with TRBJ2-7, with 9 bases fitting TRBD1. J was trimmed by 5 bases and V by 5 bases; bases with no gene match: 7. The CDR3 runs 14 residues. Germline V gives CDR1 SEHNR, CDR2 FQNEAQ (reference sequence). The CDR3 region is CASSIRDRVHEQYF. As DNA, the CDR3 is TGTGCCAGCAGCATCCGGGACAGGGTACACGAGCAGTACTTC.

The chain links TRBV7-8 to TRBJ1-2; the match to TRBD1 covers 11 bases. The CDR3 consists of 15 residues. In germline, CDR1 is SGHVS, CDR2 FQNEAQ. With V trimmed by 1 base and J by 4 bases, 2 bases remained unmatched. The CDR3 protein is CASSLGTGGFYGYTF. The CDR3 DNA is TGTGCCAGCAGCTTAGGGACAGGGGGCTTCTATGGCTACACCTTC.

This clone occurred a few times. V gene TRBV6-5 combines with J gene TRBJ2-7, with 7 bases that match TRBD2. Germline lookup yields CDR1 MNHEY and CDR2 SVGAGI. This CDR3 contains 13 residues. V trimming: 7 bases; J trimming: 0 bases; junction bases outside the gene matches: 3. This chain's CDR3 is CASTVAGSYEQYF. The CDR3 DNA follows: TGTGCCAGCACCGTAGCGGGCTCCTACGAGCAGTACTTC.

The V gene is TRBV10-3, the J gene TRBJ2-7; 8 bases are a match to TRBD1. The junction had 7 bases not matched to a gene; V was cut back by 3 bases and J by 0 bases. This CDR3 has 16 amino acids. CDR1 is ENHRY and CDR2 is SYGVKD in the germline V gene. The CDR3: CAISDLTGESSYEQYF. CDR3 DNA: TGTGCCATCAGTGACTTGACAGGGGAGAGCTCCTACGAGCAGTACTTC.

The rearrangement uses TRBV6-5 and TRBJ1-5; D is ambiguous. The CDR3 is 14 residues long. Germline values: CDR1 MNHEY, CDR2 SVGAGI. V lost 5 bases, J lost 0 bases, and 8 bases lay in between. CDR3 region: CASSNRDSNQPQHF. The CDR3 DNA is TGTGCCAGCAGTAACCGGGATAGCAATCAGCCCCAGCATTTT.

This chain uses TRBV5-4 with TRBJ2-2; TRBD1 matches at 8 bases. The trim removed 7 bases at V and 5 bases at J, leaving 7 bases unmatched. This CDR3 contains 14 residues. Per the germline V gene, CDR1 is SGHNT and CDR2 is YYREEE (reference sequence). The DNA of the CDR3 is TGTGCCAGCGAGTCAGGGGGCCGGACCGGGGAGCTGTTTTTT. Its protein is CASESGGRTGELFF.

The J gene is TRBJ2-1, the V gene TRBV7-3; 8 positions match TRBD2. The CDR3 covers 15 residues. Germline CDR1 SGHTA, CDR2 FQGTGA. J lost 4 bases, V lost 2 bases, and 4 bases had no gene match. The CDR3 spells CASSLVAGPYNEQFF. The CDR3 DNA follows: TGTGCCAGCAGCTTAGTAGCGGGGCCATACAATGAGCAGTTCTTC.

As concerns this clone: The junction shows a germline mismatch at one end, possibly a read error. This chain uses TRBV12-5 with TRBJ2-4, with 7 bases matching TRBD1. Germline V gene sequence: CDR1 LGHNT, CDR2 FRNRAP. This CDR3 contains 10 residues. CDR3: CATPTGPGHF. CDR3 nucleotides: TGTGCTACCCCGACAGGGCCGGGACACTTC.

This clone has just a few counts. The V gene is TRBV6-2 or TRBV6-3, the J gene TRBJ1-1; 7 positions match TRBD1. The V gene's germline CDR1 is MNHEY and CDR2 SVGEGT. The V and J ends lost 5 bases and 6 bases, in that order; junction bases with no gene match: 0. The CDR3 length is 11 residues. The CDR3 is CASSDRAEAFF. The CDR3, as DNA: TGTGCCAGCAGTGACAGGGCTGAAGCTTTCTTT.